Following are 23 T cell receptor beta chains from one sample sequenced in a study of blood T cells in healthy people across ages. Using a J-beta primer mix together with a sample-barcoded 5' primer, a second PCR was run for roughly 6 to 11 cycles. Using its own MiXCR run on the 5' RACE reads, TCRdb lists one record per CDR3 protein. This table has roughly 1.7 million distinct CDR3 sequences, 30% to 35% appearing once. Sequencing was done on a sample of blood. These receptors were collected from a young woman in good health.

A word on this clonotype: One base away lies a much larger clone, so this may be a sequencing read error. The rearrangement links TRBV4-1 to TRBJ2-4, with a tentative D call TRBD2 (5 bases). The last part of the DNA fits TRBJ2-7 better; the J call may be wrong. There are 15 residues in the CDR3. The germline V gene has CDR1 MGHRA and CDR2 YSYEKL. The CDR3 bases are TGCGCCAGCAGCCAACTATACGGGAAGAAAGACGAGCAGTACTTC. Translating it yields CASSQLYGKKDEQYF.

The rearrangement joins TRBV7-9 to TRBJ1-6; D is possibly TRBD1 (5 bases). Germline V gene data show CDR1 as SEHNR and CDR2 as FQNEAQ (reference sequence). Trimming pared 5 bases from V and 7 bases from J, leaving 18 bases between. The CDR3 runs 16 residues. CDR3 DNA sequence: TGTGCCAGCAGCCCACCGACAGACGGGTTCAATTCACCCCTCCACTTT. Translated, it gives CASSPPTDGFNSPLHF.

The genes are TRBV28 and TRBJ1-5; TRBD1 is a possible D gene (6 bases). This CDR3 region has 14 residues. V was shortened by 7 bases and J by 5 bases, with 15 bases between the two germline ends. Per germline, CDR1 MDHEN and CDR2 SYDVKM. In DNA, the CDR3 is TGTGCCAGCAATGAGGGGGGAGGGCATCAGCCCCAGCATTTT. Translation gives CASNEGGGHQPQHF.

The chain employs TRBV11-2 and TRBJ2-1, with D uncertain. The V end lost 1 base, the J end lost 3 bases, and 10 bases lay between the germline ends. This CDR3 contains 15 residues. Germline assignment: CDR1 SGHAT and CDR2 FQNNGV. The CDR3 DNA follows: TGTGCCAGCAGCTTAGCTCTTGTAGGCTACAATGAGCAGTTCTTC. It translates to CASSLALVGYNEQFF.

The chain recombines TRBV5-1 with TRBJ1-6; possibly TRBD1 for D (5 bases). Germline V gives CDR1 SGHRS, CDR2 YFSETQ. Trimming removed 4 bases at V and 9 bases at J, with 17 bases between. The CDR3 covers 15 residues. CDR3 in amino acids: CASSPLGGDASPLHF. CDR3 nucleotides: TGCGCCAGCAGCCCGCTGGGGGGGGACGCTTCACCCCTCCACTTT.

This clonotype was observed at least ten times. This chain joins TRBV12-3 or TRBV12-4 and TRBJ2-4; TRBD1 matches at 10 bases. Trimming at V came to 3 bases and at J to 3 bases, leaving 5 bases not matched to a gene. This CDR3 is 16 amino acids long. CDR3 sequence reads: CASSFRQGADKNIQYF. As DNA, the CDR3 is TGTGCCAGCAGTTTCAGACAGGGGGCCGACAAAAACATTCAGTACTTC.

The V and J genes are TRBV3-1 and TRBJ2-7; 9 bases map to TRBD1. Germline CDR1 reads LGHDT; CDR2 reads YNNKEL (reference sequence). V lost 6 bases and J lost 3; bases outside the gene matches: 6. CDR3 length: 14 residues. The CDR3 DNA sequence: TGTGCCAGCAGACGTGGGGGACAGGGCTACGAGCAGTACTTC. Translating gives CASRRGGQGYEQYF.

This clonotype appeared many times. The chain joins TRBV27 to TRBJ2-7; no firm D call. CDR1 MNHEY and CDR2 SMNVEV come from the germline V gene (reference sequence). The CDR3 totals 12 residues. Trimming left V 3 bases short and J 7 bases short, with 10 bases between. CDR3 loop: CASSFSLGEQYF. The CDR3 nucleotides are TGTGCCAGCAGTTTTTCCCTGGGGGAGCAGTACTTC.

The gene calls are TRBV30 and TRBJ1-1; D is uncertain. The CDR3 has 11 amino acids. Trimming took off 0 bases at V and 9 bases at J, with 8 bases between the two ends. Per germline, CDR1 GTSNPN and CDR2 SVGIG (reference sequence). In DNA, the CDR3 is TGTGCCTGGAGTGTTGCCAGGAAAGCTTTCTTT. Translated, it gives CAWSVARKAFF.

This clonotype has more than one count but fewer than ten. The chain combines TRBV21-1 with TRBJ2-5; TRBD1 was called by the table and not checked on the DNA. TRBV21-1 is given as a pseudogene. This CDR3 region has 15 residues. The CDR3: CASSKEYRVGETQYF. In DNA, the CDR3 is TGTGCCAGCAGCAAAGAGTACAGGGTAGGCGAGACCCAGTACTTC.

In DNA form, the CDR3 reads TGTGCCAGCAGCTTTAAAGGGTCGTCACTCACTAGCTACAATGAGCAGTTCTTC. It yields the protein CASSFKGSSLTSYNEQFF. This sequence joins TRBV11-3 and TRBJ2-1, with a possible D match to TRBD2 (5 bases). The CDR3 contains 18 residues. V lost 3 bases and J lost 3, with 21 bases in between. Per the germline V gene, CDR1 is SGHNT and CDR2 is YENEEA.

Note on this clonotype: A read error is possible here, since a much larger clone lies one base away. This sequence joins TRBV4-1 and TRBJ2-5; 9 positions match TRBD2. The CDR3 runs to 16 residues. CDR1 MGHRA and CDR2 YSYEKL come from the germline V gene. V lost 3 bases and J lost 9; bases outside the gene matches: 14. The CDR3 bases are TGCGCCAGCAGCCACCTGAGGGGGGTAGCGGGGGAGGCCCAGTACTTC. Encoded protein: CASSHLRGVAGEAQYF.

This sequence joins TRBV27 and TRBJ2-2; D gene ambiguous. V was pared by 1 base and J by 0 bases, with 3 bases between. The CDR3 runs 14 residues. Germline V gives CDR1 MNHEY, CDR2 SMNVEV (reference sequence). The CDR3 protein is CASSLWANTGELFF. CDR3 DNA: TGTGCCAGCAGTTTATGGGCGAACACCGGGGAGCTGTTTTTT.

In this sample, this clonotype turned up a few times. The CDR3 loop is CASSLRGGATGGNYGYTF. Here the CDR3 DNA reads TGCGCCAGCAGCTTGCGGGGAGGTGCAACAGGGGGTAACTATGGCTACACCTTC. The chain carries TRBV5-1 and TRBJ1-2; TRBD1 matches at 8 bases. The germline V gene has CDR1 SGHRS and CDR2 YFSETQ. J gave up 1 base and V 1 base, and 12 bases lay outside the gene matches. This CDR3 has 18 amino acids.

The gene calls are TRBV5-1 and TRBJ2-7; TRBD2 matches 10 bases. The V gene end was trimmed by 3 bases and the J gene end by 1 base; junction bases not matched to a gene: 7. Per the germline V gene, CDR1 is SGHRS and CDR2 is YFSETQ. The CDR3 length is 16 residues. The CDR3 DNA is TGCGCCAGCAGCTCAACAGCGGGAGGGCCTTCCTACGAGCAGTACTTC. Protein sequence: CASSSTAGGPSYEQYF.

J is TRBJ2-3 and V is TRBV12-3 or TRBV12-4; no firm D call. This CDR3 is built from 12 residues. With 5 bases removed from V and 13 bases from J, the gap between germline ends came to 16 bases. DNA for the CDR3: TGTGCCAGCAGTGCGGAGTCCTTAGAGGAGTATTTT. Translated: CASSAESLEEYF.

With respect to this clonotype: A clone one base away is much larger, so this may be a read error. The rearrangement links TRBV25-1 to TRBJ2-5; D is perhaps TRBD1 (5 bases). This CDR3 has 12 residues. Germline CDR1 reads MGHDK; CDR2 reads SYGVNS. CDR3 in amino acids: CAGSVGAETQYF. The CDR3 nucleotides read TGTGCCGGCAGTGTTGGGGCAGAGACCCAGTACTTC.

The sample holds a few counts of this clonotype. The chain carries TRBV15 and TRBJ2-7, with no clear D. Germline CDR1 is LNHNV and CDR2 is YYDKDF (reference sequence). The CDR3 loop spans 15 amino acids. Between the trimmed V and J ends, which lost 0 bases and 5 bases, there was a span of 14 bases. CDR3 nucleotide sequence: TGTGCCACCAGCAGAGATAAGGGTCCCCGGAACGAGCAGTACTTC. Translating gives CATSRDKGPRNEQYF.

V is TRBV6-1 and J is TRBJ1-5, with D perhaps matching TRBD1 (5 bases). The CDR3 runs 14 residues. The V gene's germline CDR1 is MNHNS and CDR2 SASEGT. V dropped 6 bases and J dropped 6 bases, with 15 bases sitting between them. CDR3 protein: CASSWDYGGQPQHF. CDR3 nucleotides: TGTGCCAGCAGCTGGGACTACGGCGGTCAGCCCCAGCATTTT.

In this sample, this clonotype turned up a few times. J is TRBJ2-4 and V is TRBV6-1, with unresolved D. The germline CDR1 and CDR2 sequences are MNHNS and SASEGT. Trimming took off 9 bases at V and 13 bases at J, with 22 bases between the two ends. The CDR3 covers 13 residues. The CDR3 protein is CASLGQAGGEQYF. DNA of the CDR3: TGTGCCAGTCTAGGGCAGGCAGGCGGAGAGCAGTACTTC.

This clonotype turned up a few times. The rearrangement links TRBV7-2 to TRBJ2-3; D remains ambiguous. The germline V gene encodes CDR1 SGHTA and CDR2 FQGNSA. V dropped 2 bases and J dropped 5 bases, with 5 bases sitting between them. The CDR3 runs 12 residues. The CDR3 spells CASSLRLDTQYF. CDR3 DNA: TGTGCCAGCAGCTTAAGATTAGATACGCAGTATTTT.

This chain links TRBV6-6 with TRBJ2-1; 9 nucleotides line up with TRBD2. Germline V gene sequence: CDR1 MNHNY, CDR2 SVGAGI (reference sequence). V lost 6 bases and J lost 5; bases outside the gene matches: 5. This CDR3 is 14 amino acids long. This CDR3 reads CASRPAGGHNEQFF. The CDR3 region has the DNA TGTGCCAGCAGGCCAGCGGGAGGCCACAATGAGCAGTTCTTC.

The sample holds many counts of this clonotype. The gene calls are TRBV4-1 and TRBJ2-7, with D tentatively TRBD1 (5 bases). The CDR3 runs 12 residues. From germline, CDR1 is MGHRA and CDR2 YSYEKL. The V gene lost 5 bases and the J gene lost 6 bases, with 11 bases spanning the gap. The CDR3: CASSGRVGEQYF. The CDR3 nucleotides are TGCGCCAGCAGCGGCAGGGTGGGCGAGCAGTACTTC.